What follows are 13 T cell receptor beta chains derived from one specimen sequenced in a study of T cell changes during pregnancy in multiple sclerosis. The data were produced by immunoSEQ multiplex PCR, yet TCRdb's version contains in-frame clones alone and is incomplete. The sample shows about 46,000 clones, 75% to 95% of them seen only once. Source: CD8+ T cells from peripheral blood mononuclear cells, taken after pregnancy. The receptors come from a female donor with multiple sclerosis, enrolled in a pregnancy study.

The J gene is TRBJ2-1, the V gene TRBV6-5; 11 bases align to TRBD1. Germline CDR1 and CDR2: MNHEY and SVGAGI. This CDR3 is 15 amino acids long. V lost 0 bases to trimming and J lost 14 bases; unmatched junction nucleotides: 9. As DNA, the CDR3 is TGTGCCAGCAGTTACTCGCGGTTGGGGACAGGGGGGGAGTTCTTC. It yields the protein CASSYSRLGTGGEFF.

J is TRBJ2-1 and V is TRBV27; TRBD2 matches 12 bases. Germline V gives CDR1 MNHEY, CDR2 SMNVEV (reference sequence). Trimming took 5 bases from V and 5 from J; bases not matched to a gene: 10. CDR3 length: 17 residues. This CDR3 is CASSHTSGGSPHNEQFF. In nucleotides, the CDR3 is TGTGCCAGCAGTCACACTAGCGGGGGGTCCCCCCACAATGAGCAGTTCTTC.

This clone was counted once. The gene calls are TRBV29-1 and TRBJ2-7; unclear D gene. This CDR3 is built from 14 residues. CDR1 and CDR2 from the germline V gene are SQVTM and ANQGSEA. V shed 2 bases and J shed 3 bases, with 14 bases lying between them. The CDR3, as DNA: TGCAGCGTTGAAACGCTGTCTGGCGGCTACGAGCAGTACTTC. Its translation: CSVETLSGGYEQYF.

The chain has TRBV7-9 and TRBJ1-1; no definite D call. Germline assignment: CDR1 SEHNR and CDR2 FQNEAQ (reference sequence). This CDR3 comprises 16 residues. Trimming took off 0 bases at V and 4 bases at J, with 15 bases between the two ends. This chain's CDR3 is CASSLALTAYSTEAFF. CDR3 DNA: TGTGCCAGCAGCTTAGCGCTAACCGCTTACTCCACTGAAGCTTTCTTT. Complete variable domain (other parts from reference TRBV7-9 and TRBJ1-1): DTGVSQNPRHKITKRGQNVTFRCDPISEHNRLYWYRQTLGQGPEFLTYFQNEAQLEKSRLLSDRFSAERPKGSFSTLEIQRTEQGDSAMYLCASSLALTAYSTEAFFGQGTRLTVV.

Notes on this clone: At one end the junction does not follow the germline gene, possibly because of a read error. CDR3 DNA: TGTGCTAGTGGCCCTGCTAGCATAGATACGCAGTATTTT. Translated: CASGPASIDTQYF. V and J are TRBV12-5 and TRBJ2-3; D may be TRBD2 (5 bases). The CDR3 consists of 13 residues. CDR1 and CDR2 (germline): LGHNT, FRNRAP.

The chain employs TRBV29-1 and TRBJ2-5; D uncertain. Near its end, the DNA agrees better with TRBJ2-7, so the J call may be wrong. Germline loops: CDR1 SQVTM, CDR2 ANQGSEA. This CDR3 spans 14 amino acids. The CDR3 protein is CSVETLSGGYEQYF. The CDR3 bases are TGCAGCGTTGAAACGCTGTCTGGCGGCTACGAGCAGTACTTC.

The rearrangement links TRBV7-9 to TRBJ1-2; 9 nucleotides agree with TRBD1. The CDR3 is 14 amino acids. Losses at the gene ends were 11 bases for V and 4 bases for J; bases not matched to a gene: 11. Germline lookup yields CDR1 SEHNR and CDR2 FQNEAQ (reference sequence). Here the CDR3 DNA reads TGTGCCCCATGGGACAGGGCAAGTAGCTATGGCTACACCTTC. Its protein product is CAPWDRASSYGYTF. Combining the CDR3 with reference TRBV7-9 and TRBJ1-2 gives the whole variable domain DTGVSQNPRHKITKRGQNVTFRCDPISEHNRLYWYRQTLGQGPEFLTYFQNEAQLEKSRLLSDRFSAERPKGSFSTLEIQRTEQGDSAMYLCAPWDRASSYGYTFGSGTRLTVV.

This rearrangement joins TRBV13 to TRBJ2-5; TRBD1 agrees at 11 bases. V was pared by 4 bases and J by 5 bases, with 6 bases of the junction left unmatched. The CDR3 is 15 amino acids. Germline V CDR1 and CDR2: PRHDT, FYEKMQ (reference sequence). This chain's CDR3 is CASSWGQGVRETQYF. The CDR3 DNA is TGTGCCAGCAGCTGGGGACAGGGGGTCCGGGAGACCCAGTACTTC.

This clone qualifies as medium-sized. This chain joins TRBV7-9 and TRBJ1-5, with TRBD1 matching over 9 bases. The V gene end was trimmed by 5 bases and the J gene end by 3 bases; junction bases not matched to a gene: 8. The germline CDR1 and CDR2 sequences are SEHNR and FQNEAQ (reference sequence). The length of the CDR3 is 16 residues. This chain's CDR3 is CASSRTGTGNNQPQHF. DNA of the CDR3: TGTGCCAGCAGCCGCACCGGGACAGGGAACAATCAGCCCCAGCATTTT.

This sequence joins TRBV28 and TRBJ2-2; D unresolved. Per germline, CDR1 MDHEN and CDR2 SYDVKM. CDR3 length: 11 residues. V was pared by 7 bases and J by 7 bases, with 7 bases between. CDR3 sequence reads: CASTPGGELFF. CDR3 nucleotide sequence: TGTGCCAGCACCCCGGGCGGGGAGCTGTTTTTT.

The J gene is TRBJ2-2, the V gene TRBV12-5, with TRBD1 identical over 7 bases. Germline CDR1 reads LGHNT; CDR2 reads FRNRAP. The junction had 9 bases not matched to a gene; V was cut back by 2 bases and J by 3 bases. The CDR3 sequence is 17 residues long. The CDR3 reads CASGLSQGVPHTGELFF. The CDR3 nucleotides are TGTGCTAGTGGTTTGTCGCAGGGGGTCCCCCACACCGGGGAGCTGTTTTTT.

The CDR3 is CASSFKGSGWGNQPQHF. CDR3 DNA: TGTGCCAGTAGCTTCAAGGGGTCTGGCTGGGGCAATCAGCCCCAGCATTTT. J is TRBJ1-5 and V is TRBV19, with D maybe TRBD1 (5 bases). The CDR3 runs to 17 residues. The V end lost 6 bases, the J end lost 2 bases, and 20 bases lay between the germline ends. Germline V CDR1 and CDR2: LNHDA, SQIVND (reference sequence).

The CDR3 loop reads CASNWQGAGEAFF. The CDR3 nucleotides read TGTGCCAGCAATTGGCAGGGGGCCGGTGAAGCTTTCTTT. The chain carries TRBV5-6 and TRBJ1-1; 8 nucleotides match TRBD1. V trimming: 6 bases; J trimming: 7 bases; junction bases outside the gene matches: 8. CDR3 size: 13 residues. Looked up from germline, CDR1 is SGHDT and CDR2 is YYEEEE.